Listed below are T cell receptor beta chains from one sample, sequenced in a study of blood T cell repertoires in COVID-19. Some clones are missing from TCRdb's copy, which holds only in-frame ones; the method was immunoSEQ multiplex PCR. The table has approximately 300,000 clones, around nine tenths seen once. Sequencing was performed on PBMCs or T cells enriched from blood (not recorded which). The source of these receptors is a woman between 18 and 30 years old who had recovered from COVID-19. Both conserved end residues are part of each CDR3. The D gene is left open where the match is weak. Clone sizes are given selectively: once, few, many, or a class where the clone is expanded.

TRBD1,14,-,TRBV5-5,TRBJ1-1,CASSLVHRGTEAFF,TGTGCCAGCAGCTTGGTGCACAGGGGGACTGAAGCTTTCTTT
-,14,once,TRBV27,TRBJ2-7,CASSLWQGDPEQYF,TGTGCCAGCAGTTTATGGCAGGGTGATCCCGAGCAGTACTTC
-,13,once,TRBV28,TRBJ2-7,CASTGPIVAEQYF,TGTGCCAGCACAGGTCCTATCGTGGCCGAGCAGTACTTC
TRBD2,17,few,TRBV7-3,TRBJ2-2,CASSYIAGVVGTGELFF,TGTGCCAGCAGCTATATAGCGGGAGTTGTAGGCACCGGGGAGCTGTTTTTT
-,14,-,TRBV4-1,TRBJ2-1,CASSQERGTDEQFF,TGCGCCAGCAGCCAAGAACGAGGTACGGATGAGCAGTTCTTC
-,14,-,TRBV19,TRBJ1-6,CASSPTRGSSPLHF,TGTGCCAGTAGTCCCACCCGGGGTAGTTCACCCCTCCACTTT
TRBD1,12,-,TRBV12-3/TRBV12-4,TRBJ1-3,CASSSDRDRSFF,TGTGCCAGCAGTTCAGACCGGGACAGATCTTTTTTT
TRBD2,14,-,TRBV6-5,TRBJ2-3,CASSYSAGSDTQYF,TGTGCCAGCAGTTATTCAGCGGGATCAGATACGCAGTATTTT
-,15,-,TRBV2,TRBJ1-3,CASSVQVFSGNTIYF,TGTGCCAGCAGTGTTCAGGTTTTTTCTGGAAACACCATATATTTT
-,15,-,TRBV5-1,TRBJ2-2,CASSLWAENTGELFF,TGCGCCAGCAGCCTGTGGGCAGAGAACACCGGGGAGCTGTTTTTT
TRBD1,20,-,TRBV7-6,TRBJ2-6,CASSTDAGTGAWTGANVLTF,TGTGCCAGCAGCACCGATGCCGGGACAGGGGCGTGGACTGGGGCCAACGTCCTGACTTTC
TRBD2,15,once,TRBV7-6,TRBJ2-5,CASSLGGTIQETQYF,TGTGCCAGCAGCTTGGGGGGGACTATCCAAGAGACCCAGTACTTC
TRBD2,19,-,TRBV2,TRBJ2-5,CASSVGLTSGGAFAETQYF,TGTGCCAGCAGTGTTGGGCTGACTAGCGGGGGGGCCTTCGCAGAGACCCAGTACTTC
TRBD1,16,-,TRBV2,TRBJ1-6,CASRDGQGAYNSPLHF,TGTGCCAGCAGGGACGGGCAGGGGGCGTATAATTCACCCCTCCACTTT
-,16,-,TRBV7-8,TRBJ1-5,CASSLEGGEGGQPQHF,TGTGCCAGCAGCTTAGAGGGCGGGGAGGGCGGTCAGCCCCAGCATTTT
-,13,-,TRBV7-8,TRBJ2-3,CASRHPAGDTQYF,TGTGCCAGCAGACACCCTGCGGGAGATACGCAGTATTTT
TRBD1,16,-,TRBV6-5,TRBJ2-7,CASSYSIPGQAYEQYF,TGTGCCAGCAGTTACTCGATTCCGGGACAGGCCTACGAGCAGTACTTC
TRBD2,12,-,TRBV27,TRBJ2-1,CATLAGYNEQFF,TGTGCCACACTAGCGGGATACAATGAGCAGTTCTTC
-,13,-,TRBV29-1,TRBJ1-1,CSVEPGMNTEAFF,TGCAGCGTTGAGCCAGGGATGAACACTGAAGCTTTCTTT
-,13,few,TRBV6-5,TRBJ1-1,CASSYGRGTEAFF,TGTGCCAGCAGTTACGGCCGGGGAACTGAAGCTTTCTTT
-,18,-,TRBV9,TRBJ2-6,CASSVDRGKISGANVLTF,TGTGCCAGCAGCGTAGATAGGGGTAAGATCTCTGGGGCCAACGTCCTGACTTTC
TRBD2,14,-,TRBV27,TRBJ2-7,CASSLIGLASEQYF,TGTGCCAGCAGTTTAATCGGACTAGCGTCTGAGCAGTACTTC
-,14,few,TRBV6-5,TRBJ2-3,CASSPGAPTDTQYF,TGTGCCAGCAGTCCTGGGGCTCCCACAGATACGCAGTATTTT
-,13,-,TRBV19,TRBJ1-1,CASSIVGGTEAFF,TGTGCCAGTAGTATAGTAGGCGGCACTGAAGCTTTCTTT